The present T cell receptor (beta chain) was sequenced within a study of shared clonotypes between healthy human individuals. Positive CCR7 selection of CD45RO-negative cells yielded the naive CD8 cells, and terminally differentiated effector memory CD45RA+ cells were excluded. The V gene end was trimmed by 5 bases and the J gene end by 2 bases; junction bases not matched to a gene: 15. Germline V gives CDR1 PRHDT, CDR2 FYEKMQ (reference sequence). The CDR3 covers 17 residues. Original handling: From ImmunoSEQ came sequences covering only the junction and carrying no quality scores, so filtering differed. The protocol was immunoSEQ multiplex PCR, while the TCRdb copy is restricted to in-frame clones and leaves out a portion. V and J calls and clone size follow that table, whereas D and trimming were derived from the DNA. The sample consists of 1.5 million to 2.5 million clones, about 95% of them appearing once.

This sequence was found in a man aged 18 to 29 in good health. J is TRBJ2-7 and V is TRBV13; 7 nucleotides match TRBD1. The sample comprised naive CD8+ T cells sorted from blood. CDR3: CASSTGPPGTEPYEQYF. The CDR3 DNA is TGTGCCAGCAGCACAGGGCCCCCAGGGACAGAACCCTACGAGCAGTACTTC.